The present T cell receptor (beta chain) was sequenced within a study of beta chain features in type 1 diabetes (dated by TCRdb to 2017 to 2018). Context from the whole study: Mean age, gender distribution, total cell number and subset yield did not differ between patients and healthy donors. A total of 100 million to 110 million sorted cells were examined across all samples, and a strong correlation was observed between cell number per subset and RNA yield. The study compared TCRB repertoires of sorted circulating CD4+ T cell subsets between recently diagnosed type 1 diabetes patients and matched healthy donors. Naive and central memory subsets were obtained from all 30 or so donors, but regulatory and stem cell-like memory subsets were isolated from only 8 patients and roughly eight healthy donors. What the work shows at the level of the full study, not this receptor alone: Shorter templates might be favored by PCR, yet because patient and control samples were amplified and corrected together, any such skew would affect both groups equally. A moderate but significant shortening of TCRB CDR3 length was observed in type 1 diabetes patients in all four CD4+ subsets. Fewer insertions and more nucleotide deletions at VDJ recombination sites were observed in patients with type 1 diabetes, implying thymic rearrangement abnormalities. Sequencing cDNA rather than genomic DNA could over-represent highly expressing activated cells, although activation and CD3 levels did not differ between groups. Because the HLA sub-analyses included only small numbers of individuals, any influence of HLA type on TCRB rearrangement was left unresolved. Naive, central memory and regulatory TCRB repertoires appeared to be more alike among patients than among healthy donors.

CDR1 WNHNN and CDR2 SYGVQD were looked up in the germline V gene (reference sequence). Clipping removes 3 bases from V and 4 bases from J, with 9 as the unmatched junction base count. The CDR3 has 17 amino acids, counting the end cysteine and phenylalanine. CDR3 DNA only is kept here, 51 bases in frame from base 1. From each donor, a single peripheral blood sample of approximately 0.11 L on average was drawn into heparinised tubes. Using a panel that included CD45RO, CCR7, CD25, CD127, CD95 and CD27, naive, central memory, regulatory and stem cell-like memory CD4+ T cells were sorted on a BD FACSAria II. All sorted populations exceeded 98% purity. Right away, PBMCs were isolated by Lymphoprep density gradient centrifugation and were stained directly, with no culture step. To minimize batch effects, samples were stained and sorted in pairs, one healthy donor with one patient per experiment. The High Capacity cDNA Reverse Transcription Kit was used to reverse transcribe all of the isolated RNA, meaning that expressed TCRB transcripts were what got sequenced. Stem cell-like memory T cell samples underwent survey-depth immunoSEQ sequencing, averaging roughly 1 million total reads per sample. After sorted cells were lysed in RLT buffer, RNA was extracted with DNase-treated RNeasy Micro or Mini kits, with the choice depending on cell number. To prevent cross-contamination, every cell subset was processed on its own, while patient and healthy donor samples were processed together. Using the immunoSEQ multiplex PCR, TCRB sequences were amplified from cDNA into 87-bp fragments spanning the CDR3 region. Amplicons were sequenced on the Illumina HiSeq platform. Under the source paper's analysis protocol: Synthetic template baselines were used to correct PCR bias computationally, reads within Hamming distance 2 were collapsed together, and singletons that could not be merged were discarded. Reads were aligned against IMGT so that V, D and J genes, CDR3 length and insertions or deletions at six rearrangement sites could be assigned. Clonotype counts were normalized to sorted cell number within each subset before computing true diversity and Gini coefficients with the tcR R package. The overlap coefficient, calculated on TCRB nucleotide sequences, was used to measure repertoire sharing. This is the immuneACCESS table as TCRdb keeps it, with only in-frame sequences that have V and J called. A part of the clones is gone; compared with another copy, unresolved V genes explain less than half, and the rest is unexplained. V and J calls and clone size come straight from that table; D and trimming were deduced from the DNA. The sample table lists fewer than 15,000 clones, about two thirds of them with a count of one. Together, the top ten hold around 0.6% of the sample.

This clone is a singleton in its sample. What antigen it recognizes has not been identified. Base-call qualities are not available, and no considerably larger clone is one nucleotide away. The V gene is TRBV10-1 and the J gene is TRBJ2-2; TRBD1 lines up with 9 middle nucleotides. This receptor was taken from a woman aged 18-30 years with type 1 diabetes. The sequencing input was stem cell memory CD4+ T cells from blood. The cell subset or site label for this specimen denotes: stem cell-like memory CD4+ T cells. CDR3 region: CASSDPGGQGITGELFF. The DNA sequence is TGCGCCAGCAGTGACCCGGGGGGACAGGGAATCACCGGGGAGCTGTTTTTT.